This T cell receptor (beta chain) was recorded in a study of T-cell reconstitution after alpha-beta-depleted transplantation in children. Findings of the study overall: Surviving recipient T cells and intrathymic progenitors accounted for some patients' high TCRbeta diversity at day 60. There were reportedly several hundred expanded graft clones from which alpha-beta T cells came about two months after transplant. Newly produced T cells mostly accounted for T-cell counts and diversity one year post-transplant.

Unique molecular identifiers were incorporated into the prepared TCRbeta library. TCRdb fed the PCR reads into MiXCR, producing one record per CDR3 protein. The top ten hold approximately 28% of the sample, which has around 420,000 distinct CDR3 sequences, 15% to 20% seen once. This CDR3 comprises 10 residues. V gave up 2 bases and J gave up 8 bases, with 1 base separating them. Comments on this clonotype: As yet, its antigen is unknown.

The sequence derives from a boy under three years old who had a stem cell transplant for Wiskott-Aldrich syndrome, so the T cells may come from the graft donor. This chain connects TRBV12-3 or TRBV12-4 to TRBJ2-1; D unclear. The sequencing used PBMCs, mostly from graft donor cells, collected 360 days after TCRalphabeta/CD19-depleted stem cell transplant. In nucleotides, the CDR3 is TGTGCCAGCAGTTTACATGAGCAGTTCTTC. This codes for CASSLHEQFF.